The clone carrying this T cell receptor beta chain has a handful of counts. Its specificity is unknown. The sample belongs to a study of T cell repertoires in cytomegalovirus infection. The CDR3 covers 14 residues. Deletions cut 0 bases from V and 5 bases from J, with 10 bases between. Germline CDR1 reads MNHEY; CDR2 reads SMNVEV (reference sequence). TCRdb used MiXCR to reprocess the reads, holding one entry per CDR3 protein. The sample holds some 200,000 distinct CDR3 sequences, 38% seen once. The chain employs TRBV27 and TRBJ2-5; unclear D gene. Sequencing used CD8+ T cells from cultured PBMCs, obtained from culture after CMV antigen stimulation. This sequence originates from a human donor in good health (CMV status not recorded). Some clones in this sample may be carry-over from other donors' samples. CDR3: CASSLSALGETQYF. The CDR3 DNA reads as TGTGCCAGCAGTTTATCTGCCCTTGGGGAGACCCAGTACTTC.